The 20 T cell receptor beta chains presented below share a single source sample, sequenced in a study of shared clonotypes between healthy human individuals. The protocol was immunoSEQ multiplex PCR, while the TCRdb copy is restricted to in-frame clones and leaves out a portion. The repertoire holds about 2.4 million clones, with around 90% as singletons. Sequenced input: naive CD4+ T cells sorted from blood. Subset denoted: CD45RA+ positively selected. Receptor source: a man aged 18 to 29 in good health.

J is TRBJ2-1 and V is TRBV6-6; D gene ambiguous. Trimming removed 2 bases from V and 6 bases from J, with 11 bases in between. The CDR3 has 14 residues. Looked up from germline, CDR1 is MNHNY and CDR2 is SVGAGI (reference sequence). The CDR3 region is CASSYLPAPNEQFF. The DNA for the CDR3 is TGTGCCAGCAGTTACCTTCCCGCTCCCAATGAGCAGTTCTTC.

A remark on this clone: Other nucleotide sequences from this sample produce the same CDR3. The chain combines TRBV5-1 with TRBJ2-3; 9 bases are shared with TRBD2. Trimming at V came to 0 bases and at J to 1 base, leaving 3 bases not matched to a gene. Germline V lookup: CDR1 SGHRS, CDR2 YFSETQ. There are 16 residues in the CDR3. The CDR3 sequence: CASSLGAGGRTDTQYF. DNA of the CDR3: TGCGCCAGCAGCTTGGGAGCGGGGGGCCGCACAGATACGCAGTATTTT.

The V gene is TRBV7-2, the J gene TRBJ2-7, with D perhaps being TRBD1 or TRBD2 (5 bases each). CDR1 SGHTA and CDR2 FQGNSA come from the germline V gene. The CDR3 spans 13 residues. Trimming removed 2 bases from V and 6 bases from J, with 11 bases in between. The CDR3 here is CASSLWDVGEQYF. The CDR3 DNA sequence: TGTGCCAGCAGCTTATGGGACGTCGGCGAGCAGTACTTC.

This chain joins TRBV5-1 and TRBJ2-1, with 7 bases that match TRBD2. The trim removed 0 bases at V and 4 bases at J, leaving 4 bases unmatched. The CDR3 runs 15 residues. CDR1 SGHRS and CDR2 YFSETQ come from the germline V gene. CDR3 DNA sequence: TGCGCCAGCAGCTTGGAAGCGGGGAATTACAATGAGCAGTTCTTC. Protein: CASSLEAGNYNEQFF.

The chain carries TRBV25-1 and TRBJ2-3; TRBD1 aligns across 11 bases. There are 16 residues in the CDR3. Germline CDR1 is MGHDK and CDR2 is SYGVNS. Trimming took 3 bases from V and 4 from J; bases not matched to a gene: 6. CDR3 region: CASSDQDRGRADTQYF. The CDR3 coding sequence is TGTGCCAGCAGTGATCAGGACAGGGGGCGGGCAGATACGCAGTATTTT.

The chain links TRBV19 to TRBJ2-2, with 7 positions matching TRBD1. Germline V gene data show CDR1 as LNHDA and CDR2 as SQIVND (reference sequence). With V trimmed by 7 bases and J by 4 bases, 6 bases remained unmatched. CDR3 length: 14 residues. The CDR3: CASTTTGSTGELFF. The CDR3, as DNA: TGTGCCAGTACTACGACAGGGAGCACCGGGGAGCTGTTTTTT. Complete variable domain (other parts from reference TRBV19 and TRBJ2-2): DGGITQSPKYLFRKEGQNVTLSCEQNLNHDAMYWYRQDPGQGLRLIYYSQIVNDFQKGDIAEGYSVSREKKESFPLTVTSAQKNPTAFYLCASTTTGSTGELFFGEGSRLTVL.

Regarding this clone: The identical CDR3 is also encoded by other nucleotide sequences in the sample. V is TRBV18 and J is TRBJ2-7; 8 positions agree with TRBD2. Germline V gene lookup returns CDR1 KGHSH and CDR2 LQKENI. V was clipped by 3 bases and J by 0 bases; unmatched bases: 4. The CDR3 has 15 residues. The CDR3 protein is CASSPGGTSSYEQYF. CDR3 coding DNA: TGTGCCAGCTCACCTGGTGGGACTAGCTCCTACGAGCAGTACTTC.

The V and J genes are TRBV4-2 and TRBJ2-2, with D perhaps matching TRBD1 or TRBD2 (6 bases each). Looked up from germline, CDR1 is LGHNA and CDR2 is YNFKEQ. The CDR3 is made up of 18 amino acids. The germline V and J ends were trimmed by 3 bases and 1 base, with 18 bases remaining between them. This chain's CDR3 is CASSHGGQPGGNTGELFF. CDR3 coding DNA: TGTGCCAGCAGCCATGGGGGGCAGCCCGGCGGGAACACCGGGGAGCTGTTTTTT.

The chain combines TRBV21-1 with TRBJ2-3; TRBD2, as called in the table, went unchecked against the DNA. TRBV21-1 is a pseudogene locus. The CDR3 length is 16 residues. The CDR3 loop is CASSPMGGNGTDTQYF. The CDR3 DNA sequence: TGTGCCAGCAGCCCTATGGGCGGGAATGGCACAGATACGCAGTATTTT.

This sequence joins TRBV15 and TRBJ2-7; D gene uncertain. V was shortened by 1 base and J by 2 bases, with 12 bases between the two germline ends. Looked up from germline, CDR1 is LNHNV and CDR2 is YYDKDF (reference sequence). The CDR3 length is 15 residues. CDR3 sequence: CATSRVTGKTYEQYF. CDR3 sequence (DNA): TGTGCCACCAGCAGAGTTACTGGGAAGACCTACGAGCAGTACTTC.

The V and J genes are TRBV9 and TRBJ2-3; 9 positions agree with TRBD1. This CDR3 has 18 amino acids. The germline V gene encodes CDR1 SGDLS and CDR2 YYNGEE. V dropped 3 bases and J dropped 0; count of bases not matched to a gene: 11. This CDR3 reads CASSATYNRGLSTDTQYF. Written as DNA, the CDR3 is TGTGCCAGCAGCGCTACCTATAACAGGGGGCTTAGCACAGATACGCAGTATTTT. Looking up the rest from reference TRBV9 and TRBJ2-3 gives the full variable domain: DSGVTQTPKHLITATGQRVTLRCSPRSGDLSVYWYQQSLDQGLQFLIQYYNGEERAKGNILERFSAQQFPDLHSELNLSSLELGDSALYFCASSATYNRGLSTDTQYFGPGTRLTVL.

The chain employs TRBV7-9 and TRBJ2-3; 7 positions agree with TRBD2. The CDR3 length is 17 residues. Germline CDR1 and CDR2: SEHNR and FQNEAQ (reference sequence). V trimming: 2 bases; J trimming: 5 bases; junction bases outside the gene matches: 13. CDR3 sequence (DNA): TGTGCCAGCAGCTTATTTAGAGGTGGCGGGAGTGGAGATACGCAGTATTTT. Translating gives CASSLFRGGGSGDTQYF.

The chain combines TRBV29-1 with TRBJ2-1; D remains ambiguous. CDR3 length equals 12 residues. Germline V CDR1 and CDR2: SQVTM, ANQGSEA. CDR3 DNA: TGCAGTGACCGGAGCTCCTACAATGAGCAGTTCTTC. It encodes CSDRSSYNEQFF.

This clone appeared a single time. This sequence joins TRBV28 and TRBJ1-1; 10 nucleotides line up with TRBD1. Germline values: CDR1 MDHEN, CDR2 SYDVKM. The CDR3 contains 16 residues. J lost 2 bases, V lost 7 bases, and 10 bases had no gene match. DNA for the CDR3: TGTGCCAGCATCACGACAGGGGGCGAGTTAAACACTGAAGCTTTCTTT. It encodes CASITTGGELNTEAFF.

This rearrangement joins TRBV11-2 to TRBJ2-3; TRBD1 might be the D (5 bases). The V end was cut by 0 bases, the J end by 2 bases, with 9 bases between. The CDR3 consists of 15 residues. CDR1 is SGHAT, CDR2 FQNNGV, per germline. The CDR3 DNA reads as TGTGCCAGCAGCTTAGAAGGGGTATTCACAGATACGCAGTATTTT. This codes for CASSLEGVFTDTQYF.

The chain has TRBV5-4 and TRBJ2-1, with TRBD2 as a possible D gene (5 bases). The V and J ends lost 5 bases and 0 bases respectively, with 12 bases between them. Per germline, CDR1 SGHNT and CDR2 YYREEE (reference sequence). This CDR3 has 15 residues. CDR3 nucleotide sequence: TGTGCCAGCAGTTCCGGGGATCACTCCTACAATGAGCAGTTCTTC. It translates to CASSSGDHSYNEQFF.

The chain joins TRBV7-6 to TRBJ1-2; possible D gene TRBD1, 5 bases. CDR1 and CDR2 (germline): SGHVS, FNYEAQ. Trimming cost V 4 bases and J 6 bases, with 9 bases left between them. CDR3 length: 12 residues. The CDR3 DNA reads TGTGCCAGCAGCTCGGGGACCGATGGCTACACCTTC. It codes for CASSSGTDGYTF.

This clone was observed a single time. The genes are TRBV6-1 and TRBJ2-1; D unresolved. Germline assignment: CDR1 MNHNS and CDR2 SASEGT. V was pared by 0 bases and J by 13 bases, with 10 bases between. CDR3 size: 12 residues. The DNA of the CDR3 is TGTGCCAGCAGTGAAGCGGCGGCCCCTCAGTTCTTC. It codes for CASSEAAAPQFF.

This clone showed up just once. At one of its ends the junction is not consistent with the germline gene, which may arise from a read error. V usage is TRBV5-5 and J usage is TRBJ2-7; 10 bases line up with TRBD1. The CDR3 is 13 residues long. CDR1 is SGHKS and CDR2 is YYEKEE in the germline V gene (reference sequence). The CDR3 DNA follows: TGTGCCAGCAGCGCGCTGTTAGGAGGGACAGGGGTCTTC. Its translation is CASSALLGGTGVF.

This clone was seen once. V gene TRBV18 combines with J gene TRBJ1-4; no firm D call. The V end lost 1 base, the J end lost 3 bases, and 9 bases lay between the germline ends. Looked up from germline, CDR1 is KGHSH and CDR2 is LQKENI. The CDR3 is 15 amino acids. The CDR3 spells CASSPRGGSNEKLFF. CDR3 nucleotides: TGTGCCAGCTCACCACGAGGCGGGTCTAATGAAAAACTGTTTTTT.